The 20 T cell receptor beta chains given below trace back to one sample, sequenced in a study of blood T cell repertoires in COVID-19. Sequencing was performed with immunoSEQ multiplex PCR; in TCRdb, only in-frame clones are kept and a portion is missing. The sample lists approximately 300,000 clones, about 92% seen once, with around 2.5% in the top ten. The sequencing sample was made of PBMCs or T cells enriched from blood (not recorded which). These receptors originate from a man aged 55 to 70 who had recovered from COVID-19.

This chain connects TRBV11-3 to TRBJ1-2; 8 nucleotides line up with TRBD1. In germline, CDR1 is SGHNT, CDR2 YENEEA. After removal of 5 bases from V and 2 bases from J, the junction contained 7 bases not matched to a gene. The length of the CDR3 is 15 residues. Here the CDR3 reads CASSPGGLGNYGYTF. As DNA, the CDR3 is TGTGCCAGCAGCCCAGGGGGCCTGGGGAACTATGGCTACACCTTC.

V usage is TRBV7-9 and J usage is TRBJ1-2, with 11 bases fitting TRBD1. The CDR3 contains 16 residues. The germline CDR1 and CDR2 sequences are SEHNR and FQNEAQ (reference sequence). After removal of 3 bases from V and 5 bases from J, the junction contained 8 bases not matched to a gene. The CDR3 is CASSFGQGAGKYGYTF. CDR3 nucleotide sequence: TGTGCCAGCAGCTTTGGACAGGGGGCCGGAAAGTATGGCTACACCTTC.

DNA of the CDR3: TGTGCCAGCAGCTTTGACAGTCATCAGCCCCAGCATTTT. Its protein is CASSFDSHQPQHF. The V and J genes are TRBV5-5 and TRBJ1-5, with D maybe TRBD1 (5 bases). The length of the CDR3 is 13 residues. Germline assignment: CDR1 SGHKS and CDR2 YYEKEE (reference sequence). Deletions cut 2 bases from V and 5 bases from J, with 8 bases between.

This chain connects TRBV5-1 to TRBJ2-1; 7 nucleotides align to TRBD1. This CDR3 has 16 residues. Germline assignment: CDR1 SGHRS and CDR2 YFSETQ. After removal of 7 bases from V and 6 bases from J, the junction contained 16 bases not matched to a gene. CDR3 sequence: CASEPTGSPTFNEQFF. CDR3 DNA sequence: TGCGCCAGCGAACCGACAGGGTCCCCTACGTTCAATGAGCAGTTCTTC.

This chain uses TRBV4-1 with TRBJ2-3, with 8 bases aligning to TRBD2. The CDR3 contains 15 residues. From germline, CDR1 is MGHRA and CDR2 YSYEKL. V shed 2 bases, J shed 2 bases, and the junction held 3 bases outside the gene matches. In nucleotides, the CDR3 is TGCGCCAGCAGCCAACTAGCGGGCCTCACAGATACGCAGTATTTT. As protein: CASSQLAGLTDTQYF.

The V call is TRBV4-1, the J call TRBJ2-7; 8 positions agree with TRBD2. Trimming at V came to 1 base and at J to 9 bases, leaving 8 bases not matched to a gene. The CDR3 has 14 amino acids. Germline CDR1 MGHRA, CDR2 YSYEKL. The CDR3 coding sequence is TGCGCCAGCAGCCAAGCTGGCGGGAGGCCCGGGCAGTACTTC. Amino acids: CASSQAGGRPGQYF.

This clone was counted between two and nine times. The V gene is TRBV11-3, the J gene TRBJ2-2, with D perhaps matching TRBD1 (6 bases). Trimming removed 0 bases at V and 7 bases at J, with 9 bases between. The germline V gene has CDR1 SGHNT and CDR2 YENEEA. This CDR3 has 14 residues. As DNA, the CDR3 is TGTGCCAGCAGCTTAGAGGGGGCTGGCGGGGAGCTGTTTTTT. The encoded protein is CASSLEGAGGELFF.

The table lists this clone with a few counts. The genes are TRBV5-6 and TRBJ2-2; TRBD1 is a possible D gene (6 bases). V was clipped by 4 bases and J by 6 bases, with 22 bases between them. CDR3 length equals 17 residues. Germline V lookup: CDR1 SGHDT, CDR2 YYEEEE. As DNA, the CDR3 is TGTGCCAGCAGCACTCTACCAGGGGCCCCAGTGTCCGGGGAGCTGTTTTTT. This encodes CASSTLPGAPVSGELFF.

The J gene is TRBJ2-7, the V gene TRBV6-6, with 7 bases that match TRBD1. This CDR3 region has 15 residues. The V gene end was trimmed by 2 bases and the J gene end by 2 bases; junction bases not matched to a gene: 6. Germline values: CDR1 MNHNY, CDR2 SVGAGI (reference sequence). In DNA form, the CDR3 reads TGTGCCAGCAGTTACACCAGACAGGGTACCTACGAGCAGTACTTC. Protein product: CASSYTRQGTYEQYF.

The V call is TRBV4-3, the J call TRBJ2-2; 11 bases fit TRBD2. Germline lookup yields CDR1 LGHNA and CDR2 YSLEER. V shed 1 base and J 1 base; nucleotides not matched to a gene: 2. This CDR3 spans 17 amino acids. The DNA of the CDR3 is TGCGCCAGCAGCCAAGGTGGACTAGCGGGGAACACCGGGGAGCTGTTTTTT. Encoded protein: CASSQGGLAGNTGELFF.

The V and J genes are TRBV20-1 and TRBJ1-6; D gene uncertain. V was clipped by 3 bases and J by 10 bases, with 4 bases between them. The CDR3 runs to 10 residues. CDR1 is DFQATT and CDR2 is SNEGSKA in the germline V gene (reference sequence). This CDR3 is CSASASPLHF. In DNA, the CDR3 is TGCAGTGCTAGTGCGTCACCCCTCCACTTT.

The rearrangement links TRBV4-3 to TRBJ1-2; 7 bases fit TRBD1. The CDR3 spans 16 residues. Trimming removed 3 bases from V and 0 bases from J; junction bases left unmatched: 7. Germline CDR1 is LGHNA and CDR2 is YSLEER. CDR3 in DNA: TGCGCCAGCAGCCAGGCCAGGGACAGCGCTAACTATGGCTACACCTTC. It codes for CASSQARDSANYGYTF.

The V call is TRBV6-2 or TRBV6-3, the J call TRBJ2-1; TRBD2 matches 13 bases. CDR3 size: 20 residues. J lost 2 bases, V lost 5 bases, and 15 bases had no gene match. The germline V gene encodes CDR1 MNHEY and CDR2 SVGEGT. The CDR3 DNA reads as TGTGCCAGCAGTCCCATACTAGCGGGGGGGCCCCGGGGGGCCTACAATGAGCAGTTCTTC. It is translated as CASSPILAGGPRGAYNEQFF.

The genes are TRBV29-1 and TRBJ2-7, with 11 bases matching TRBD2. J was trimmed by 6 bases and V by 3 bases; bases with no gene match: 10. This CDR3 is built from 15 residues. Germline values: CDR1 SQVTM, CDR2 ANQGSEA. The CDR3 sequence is CSVEDTSGGVSEQYF. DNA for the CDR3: TGCAGCGTTGAGGATACTAGCGGGGGCGTTTCCGAGCAGTACTTC.

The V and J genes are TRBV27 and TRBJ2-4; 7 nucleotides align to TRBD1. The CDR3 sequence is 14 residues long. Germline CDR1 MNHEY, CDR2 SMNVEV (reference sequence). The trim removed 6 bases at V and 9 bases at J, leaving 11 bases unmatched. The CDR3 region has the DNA TGTGCCAGCAGCCGAGCAGGGGGATTAAGCATTCAGTACTTC. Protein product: CASSRAGGLSIQYF.

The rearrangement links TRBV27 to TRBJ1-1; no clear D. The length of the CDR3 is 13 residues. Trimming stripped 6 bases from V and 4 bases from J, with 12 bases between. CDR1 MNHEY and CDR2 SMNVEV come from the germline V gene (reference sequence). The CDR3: CASSPGLSTEAFF. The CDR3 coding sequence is TGTGCCAGCAGCCCCGGGTTGTCCACTGAAGCTTTCTTT.

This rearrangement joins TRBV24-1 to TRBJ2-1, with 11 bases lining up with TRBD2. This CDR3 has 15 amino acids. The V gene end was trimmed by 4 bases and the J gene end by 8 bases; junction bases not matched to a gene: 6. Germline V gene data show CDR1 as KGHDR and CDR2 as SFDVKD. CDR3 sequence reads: CATSDPGLAGDEQFF. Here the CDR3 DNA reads TGTGCCACCAGTGACCCCGGACTAGCGGGTGATGAGCAGTTCTTC.

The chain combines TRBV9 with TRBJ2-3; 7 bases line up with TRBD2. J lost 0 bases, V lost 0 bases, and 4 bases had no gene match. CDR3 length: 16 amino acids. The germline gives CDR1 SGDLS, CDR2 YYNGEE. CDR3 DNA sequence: TGTGCCAGCAGCGTAGTTGGCGGGAGTAGCACAGATACGCAGTATTTT. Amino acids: CASSVVGGSSTDTQYF.

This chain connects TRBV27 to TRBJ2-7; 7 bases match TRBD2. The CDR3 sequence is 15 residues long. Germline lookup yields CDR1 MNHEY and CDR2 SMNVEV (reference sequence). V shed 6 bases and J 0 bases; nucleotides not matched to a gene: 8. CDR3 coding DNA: TGTGCCAGCAGAGATAGCGGGCTGAACTCCTACGAGCAGTACTTC. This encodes CASRDSGLNSYEQYF.

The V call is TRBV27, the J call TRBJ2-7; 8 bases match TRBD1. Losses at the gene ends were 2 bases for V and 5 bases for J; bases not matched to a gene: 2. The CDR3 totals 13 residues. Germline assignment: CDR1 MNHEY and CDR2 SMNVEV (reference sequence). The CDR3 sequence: CASSLRTGNEQYF. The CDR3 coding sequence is TGTGCCAGCAGTTTACGGACAGGGAACGAGCAGTACTTC.